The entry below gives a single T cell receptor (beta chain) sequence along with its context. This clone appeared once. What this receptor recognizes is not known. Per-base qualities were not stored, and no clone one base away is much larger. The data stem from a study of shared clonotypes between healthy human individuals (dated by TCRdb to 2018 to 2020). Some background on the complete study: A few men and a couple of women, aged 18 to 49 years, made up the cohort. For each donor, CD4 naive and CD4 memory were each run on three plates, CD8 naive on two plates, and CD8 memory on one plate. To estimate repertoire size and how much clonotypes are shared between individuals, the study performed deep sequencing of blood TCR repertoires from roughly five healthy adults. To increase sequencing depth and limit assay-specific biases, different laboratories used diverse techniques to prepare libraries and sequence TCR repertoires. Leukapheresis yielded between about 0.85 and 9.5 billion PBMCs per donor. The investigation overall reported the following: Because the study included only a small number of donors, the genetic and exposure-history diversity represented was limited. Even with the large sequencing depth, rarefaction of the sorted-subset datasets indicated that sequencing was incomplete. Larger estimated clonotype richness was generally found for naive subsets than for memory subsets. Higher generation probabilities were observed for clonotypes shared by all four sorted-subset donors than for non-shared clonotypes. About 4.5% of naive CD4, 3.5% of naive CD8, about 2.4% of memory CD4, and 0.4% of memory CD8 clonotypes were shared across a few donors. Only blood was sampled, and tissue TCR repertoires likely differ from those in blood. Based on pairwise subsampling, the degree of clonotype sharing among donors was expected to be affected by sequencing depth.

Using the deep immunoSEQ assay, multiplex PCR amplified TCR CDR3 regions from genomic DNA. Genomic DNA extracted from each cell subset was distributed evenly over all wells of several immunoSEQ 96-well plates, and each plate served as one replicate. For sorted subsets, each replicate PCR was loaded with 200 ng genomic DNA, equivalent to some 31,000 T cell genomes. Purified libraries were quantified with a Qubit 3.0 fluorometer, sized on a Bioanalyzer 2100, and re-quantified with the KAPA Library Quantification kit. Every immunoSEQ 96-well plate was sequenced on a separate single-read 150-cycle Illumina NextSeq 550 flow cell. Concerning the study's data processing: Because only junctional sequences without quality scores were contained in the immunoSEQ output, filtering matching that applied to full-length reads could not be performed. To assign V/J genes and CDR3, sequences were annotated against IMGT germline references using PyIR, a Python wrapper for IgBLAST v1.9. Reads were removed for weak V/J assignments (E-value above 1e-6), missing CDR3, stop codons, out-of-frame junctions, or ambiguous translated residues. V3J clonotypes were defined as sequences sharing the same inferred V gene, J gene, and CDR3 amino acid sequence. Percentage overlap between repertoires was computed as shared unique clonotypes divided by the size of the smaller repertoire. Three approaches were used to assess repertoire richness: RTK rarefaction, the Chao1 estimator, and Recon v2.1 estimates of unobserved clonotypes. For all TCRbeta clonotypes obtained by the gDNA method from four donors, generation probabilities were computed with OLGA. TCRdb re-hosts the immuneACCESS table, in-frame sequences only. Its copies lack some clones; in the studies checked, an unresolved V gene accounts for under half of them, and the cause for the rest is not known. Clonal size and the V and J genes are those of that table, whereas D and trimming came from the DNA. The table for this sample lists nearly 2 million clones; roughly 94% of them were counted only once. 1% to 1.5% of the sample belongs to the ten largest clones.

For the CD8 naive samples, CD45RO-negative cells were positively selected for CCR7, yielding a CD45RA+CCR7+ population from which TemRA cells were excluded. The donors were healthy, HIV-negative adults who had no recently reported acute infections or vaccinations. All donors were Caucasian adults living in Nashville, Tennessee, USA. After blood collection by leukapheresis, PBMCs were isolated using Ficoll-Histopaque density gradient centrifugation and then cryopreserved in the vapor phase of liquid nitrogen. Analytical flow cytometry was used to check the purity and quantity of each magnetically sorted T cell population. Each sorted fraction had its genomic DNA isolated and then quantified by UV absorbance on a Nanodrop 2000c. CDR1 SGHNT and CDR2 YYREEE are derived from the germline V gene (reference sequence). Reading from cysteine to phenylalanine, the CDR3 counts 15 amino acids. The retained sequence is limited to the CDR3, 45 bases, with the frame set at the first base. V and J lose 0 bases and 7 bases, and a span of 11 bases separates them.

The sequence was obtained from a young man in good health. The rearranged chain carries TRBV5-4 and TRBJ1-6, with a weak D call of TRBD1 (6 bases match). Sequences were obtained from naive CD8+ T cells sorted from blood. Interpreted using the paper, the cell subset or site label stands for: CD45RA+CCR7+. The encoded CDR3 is CASSLAWGANSPLHF. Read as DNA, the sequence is TGTGCCAGCAGCTTGGCCTGGGGGGCCAATTCACCCCTCCACTTT.